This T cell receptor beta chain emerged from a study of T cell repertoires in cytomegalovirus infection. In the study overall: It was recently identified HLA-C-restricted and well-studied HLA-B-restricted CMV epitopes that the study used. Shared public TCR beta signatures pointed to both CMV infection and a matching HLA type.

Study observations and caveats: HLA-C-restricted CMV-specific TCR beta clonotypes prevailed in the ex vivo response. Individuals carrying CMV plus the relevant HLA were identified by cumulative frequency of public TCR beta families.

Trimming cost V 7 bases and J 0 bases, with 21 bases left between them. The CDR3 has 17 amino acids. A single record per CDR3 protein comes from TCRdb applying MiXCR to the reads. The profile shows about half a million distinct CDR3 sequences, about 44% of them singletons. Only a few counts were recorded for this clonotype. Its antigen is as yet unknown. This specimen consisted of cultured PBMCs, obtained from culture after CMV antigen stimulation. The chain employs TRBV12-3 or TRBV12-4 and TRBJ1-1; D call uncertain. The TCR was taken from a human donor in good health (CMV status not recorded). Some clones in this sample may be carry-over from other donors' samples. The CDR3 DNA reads TGTGCCAGCACCCCATCTAGCTGGGATTGGTTGAACACTGAAGCTTTCTTT. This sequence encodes CASTPSSWDWLNTEAFF.